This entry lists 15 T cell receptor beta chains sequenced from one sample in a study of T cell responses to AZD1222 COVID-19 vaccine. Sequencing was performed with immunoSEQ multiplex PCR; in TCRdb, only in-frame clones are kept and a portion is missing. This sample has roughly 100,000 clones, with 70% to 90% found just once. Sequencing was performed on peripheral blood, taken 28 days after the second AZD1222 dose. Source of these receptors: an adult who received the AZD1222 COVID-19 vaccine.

CDR3 protein: CASSRTGMSSAPLHF. The DNA of the CDR3 is TGTGCCAGCAGCCGCACAGGGATGTCTTCTGCACCCCTCCACTTT. The chain combines TRBV7-2 with TRBJ1-6; D is perhaps TRBD1 (6 bases). The CDR3 consists of 15 residues. V dropped 5 bases and J dropped 11 bases, with 19 bases sitting between them. CDR1 is SGHTA and CDR2 is FQGNSA in the germline V gene. Full variable domain (rest looked up from reference TRBV7-2 and TRBJ1-6): GAGVSQSPSNKVTEKGKDVELRCDPISGHTALYWYRQSLGQGLEFLIYFQGNSAPDKSGLPSDRFSAERTGGSVSTLTIQRTQQEDSAVYLCASSRTGMSSAPLHFGNGTRLTVT.

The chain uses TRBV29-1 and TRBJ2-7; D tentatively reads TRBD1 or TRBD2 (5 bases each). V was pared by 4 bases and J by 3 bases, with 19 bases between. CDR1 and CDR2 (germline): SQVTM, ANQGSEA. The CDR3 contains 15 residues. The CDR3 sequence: CSVGTWMGTIYEQYF. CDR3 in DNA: TGCAGCGTTGGTACCTGGATGGGGACGATCTACGAGCAGTACTTC.

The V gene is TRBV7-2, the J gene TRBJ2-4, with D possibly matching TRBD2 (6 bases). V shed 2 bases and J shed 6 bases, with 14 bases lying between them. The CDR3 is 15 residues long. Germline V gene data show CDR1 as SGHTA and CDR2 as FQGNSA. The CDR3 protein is CASSLQLVSGNIQYF. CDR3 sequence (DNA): TGTGCCAGCAGCTTACAGCTTGTTAGCGGAAACATTCAGTACTTC.

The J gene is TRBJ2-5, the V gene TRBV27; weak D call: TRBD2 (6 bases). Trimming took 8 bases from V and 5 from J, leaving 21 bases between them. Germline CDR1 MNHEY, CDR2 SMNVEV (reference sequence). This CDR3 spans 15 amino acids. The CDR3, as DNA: TGTGCCAGCTCTGATAGGACCGGGAGCTGGGAGACCCAGTACTTC. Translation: CASSDRTGSWETQYF.

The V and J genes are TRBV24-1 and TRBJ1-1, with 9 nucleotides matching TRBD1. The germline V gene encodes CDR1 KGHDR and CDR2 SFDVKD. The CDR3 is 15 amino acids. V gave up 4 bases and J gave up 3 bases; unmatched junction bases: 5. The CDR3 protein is CATSDRTGGHTEAFF. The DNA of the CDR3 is TGTGCCACCAGTGACAGAACAGGGGGCCACACTGAAGCTTTCTTT.

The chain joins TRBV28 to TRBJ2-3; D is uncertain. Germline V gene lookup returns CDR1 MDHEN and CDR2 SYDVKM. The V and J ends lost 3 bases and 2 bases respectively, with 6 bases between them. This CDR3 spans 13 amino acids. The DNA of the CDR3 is TGTGCCAGCAGTTTGCCGCACACAGATACGCAGTATTTT. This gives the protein CASSLPHTDTQYF.

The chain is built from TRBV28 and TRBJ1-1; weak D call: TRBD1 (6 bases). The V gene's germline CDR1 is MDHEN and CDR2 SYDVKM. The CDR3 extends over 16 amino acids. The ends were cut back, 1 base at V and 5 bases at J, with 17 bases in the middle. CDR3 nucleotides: TGTGCCAGCAGTTTATTAATGGGGGCGCGTCGGACTGAAGCTTTCTTT. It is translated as CASSLLMGARRTEAFF.

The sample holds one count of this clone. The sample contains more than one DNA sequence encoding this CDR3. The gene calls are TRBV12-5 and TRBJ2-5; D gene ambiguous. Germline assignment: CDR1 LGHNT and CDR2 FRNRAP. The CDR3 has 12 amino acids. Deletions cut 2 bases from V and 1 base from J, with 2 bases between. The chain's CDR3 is CASGLSQETQYF. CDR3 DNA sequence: TGTGCTAGTGGTTTGTCCCAAGAGACCCAGTACTTC. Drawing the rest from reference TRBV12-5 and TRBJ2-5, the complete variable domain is DARVTQTPRHKVTEMGQEVTMRCQPILGHNTVFWYRQTMMQGLELLAYFRNRAPLDDSGMPKDRFSAEMPDATLATLKIQPSEPRDSAVYFCASGLSQETQYFGPGTRLLVL.

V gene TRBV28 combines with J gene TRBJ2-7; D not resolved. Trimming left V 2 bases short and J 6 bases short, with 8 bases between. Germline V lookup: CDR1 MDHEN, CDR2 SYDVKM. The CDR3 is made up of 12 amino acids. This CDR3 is CASSLVFGEQYF. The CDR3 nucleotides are TGTGCCAGCAGTTTAGTCTTTGGCGAGCAGTACTTC.

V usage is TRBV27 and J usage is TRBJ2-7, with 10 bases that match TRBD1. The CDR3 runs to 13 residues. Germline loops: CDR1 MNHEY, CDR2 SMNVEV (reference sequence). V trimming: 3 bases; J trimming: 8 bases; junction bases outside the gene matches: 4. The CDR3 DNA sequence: TGTGCCAGCAGTTTGGGACAGGGGTATCAGCAGTACTTC. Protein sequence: CASSLGQGYQQYF.

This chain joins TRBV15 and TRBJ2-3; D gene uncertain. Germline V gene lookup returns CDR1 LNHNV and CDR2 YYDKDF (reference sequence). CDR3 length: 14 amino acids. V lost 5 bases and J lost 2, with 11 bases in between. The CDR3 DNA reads TGTGCCACCAGCCCCCCAGGATCCACAGATACGCAGTATTTT. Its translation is CATSPPGSTDTQYF.

The CDR3: CASSLAFSYEQYF. The DNA of the CDR3 is TGTGCCAGCAGCTTGGCTTTCTCCTACGAGCAGTACTTC. The chain couples TRBV5-6 to TRBJ2-7; no definite D call. The V end lost 0 bases, the J end lost 0 bases, and 4 bases lay between the germline ends. This CDR3 comprises 13 residues. CDR1 and CDR2 (germline): SGHDT, YYEEEE.

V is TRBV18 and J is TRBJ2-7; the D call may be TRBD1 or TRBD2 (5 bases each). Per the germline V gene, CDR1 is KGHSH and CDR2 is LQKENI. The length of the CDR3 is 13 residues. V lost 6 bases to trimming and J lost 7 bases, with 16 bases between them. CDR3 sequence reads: CASSRDRASEQYF. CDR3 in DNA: TGTGCCAGCTCTCGGGACCGAGCTTCGGAGCAGTACTTC. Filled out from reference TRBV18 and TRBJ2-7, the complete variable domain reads NAGVMQNPRHLVRRRGQEARLRCSPMKGHSHVYWYRQLPEEGLKFMVYLQKENIIDESGMPKERFSAEFPKEGPSILRIQQVVRGDSAAYFCASSRDRASEQYFGPGTRLTVT.

CDR3: CASSPSLPSGQETQYF. The CDR3 DNA follows: TGTGCCAGCTCACCTTCCTTGCCTAGCGGCCAAGAGACCCAGTACTTC. V is TRBV18 and J is TRBJ2-5, with TRBD2 matching over 7 bases. The ends lost 3 bases at V and 1 base at J; junction bases unmatched: 8. CDR1 and CDR2 (germline): KGHSH, LQKENI. CDR3 length equals 16 residues.

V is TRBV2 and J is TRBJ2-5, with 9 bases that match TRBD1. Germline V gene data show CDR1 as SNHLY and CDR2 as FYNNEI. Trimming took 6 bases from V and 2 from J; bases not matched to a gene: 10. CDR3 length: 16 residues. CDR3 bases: TGTGCCAGCAGCCTAGGGACAGGGTACCCACAAGAGACCCAGTACTTC. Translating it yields CASSLGTGYPQETQYF. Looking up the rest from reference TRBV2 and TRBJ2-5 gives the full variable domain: EPEVTQTPSHQVTQMGQEVILRCVPISNHLYFYWYRQILGQKVEFLVSFYNNEISEKSEIFDDQFSVERPDGSNFTLKIRSTKLEDSAMYFCASSLGTGYPQETQYFGPGTRLLVL.